Each of the 25 T cell receptor beta chains below was sequenced from the same sample in a study of graft-versus-host responses after intestinal transplantation. This table comes from immunoSEQ multiplex PCR, and its TCRdb copy is limited to in-frame clones, with some not included. The table records about 43,000 clones, about 95% of them present only once. Material: PBMCs, obtained around 350 days after intestinal transplant. The receptors originated from a human patient who received an intestinal transplant, so some T cells may come from the graft donor.

This chain links TRBV6-1 with TRBJ1-3, with D maybe TRBD1 (6 bases). The CDR3 runs to 15 residues. Trimming took off 8 bases at V and 0 bases at J, with 14 bases between the two ends. Germline loops: CDR1 MNHNS, CDR2 SASEGT. The DNA for the CDR3 is TGTGCCAGCCGTACTCGGGGGCCCTCTGGAAACACCATATATTTT. It is translated as CASRTRGPSGNTIYF.

The J gene is TRBJ2-5, the V gene TRBV4-1; TRBD2 matches at 8 bases. V dropped 3 bases and J dropped 6; count of bases not matched to a gene: 3. Germline V lookup: CDR1 MGHRA, CDR2 YSYEKL. The CDR3 runs 13 residues. CDR3: CASSQGLGKTQYF. CDR3 bases: TGCGCCAGCAGCCAGGGACTAGGGAAGACCCAGTACTTC.

The chain carries TRBV5-1 and TRBJ2-5, with 8 nucleotides matching TRBD2. V was pared by 0 bases and J by 6 bases, with 1 base of the junction left unmatched. This CDR3 spans 13 amino acids. The germline V gene has CDR1 SGHRS and CDR2 YFSETQ. The CDR3 DNA sequence: TGCGCCAGCAGCTTGGGACTAGCGCAGACCCAGTACTTC. Translated, it gives CASSLGLAQTQYF.

J is TRBJ2-3 and V is TRBV9; 11 nucleotides align to TRBD1. The CDR3 runs to 14 residues. V gave up 7 bases and J gave up 6 bases; unmatched junction bases: 7. Germline V gene data show CDR1 as SGDLS and CDR2 as YYNGEE. CDR3 bases: TGTGCCAGCGGAAGGACAGGGGGCGTGGATACGCAGTATTTT. This translates into CASGRTGGVDTQYF.

This clone was detected once. The rearrangement links TRBV2 to TRBJ1-5; D remains ambiguous. Germline V gene data show CDR1 as SNHLY and CDR2 as FYNNEI. The CDR3 has 14 residues. V shed 7 bases and J shed 3 bases, with 13 bases lying between them. For the CDR3, the DNA is TGTGCCAGCAAACTGGCAGACTTCAATCAGCCCCAGCATTTT. Protein: CASKLADFNQPQHF.

V usage is TRBV7-9 and J usage is TRBJ2-7, with no clear D. CDR3 length: 14 amino acids. The germline V and J ends were trimmed by 1 base and 2 bases, with 9 bases remaining between them. The V gene's germline CDR1 is SEHNR and CDR2 FQNEAQ (reference sequence). DNA of the CDR3: TGTGCCAGCAGCTTAGAGTACGGAACCTACGAGCAGTACTTC. Translation gives CASSLEYGTYEQYF.

This chain joins TRBV11-2 and TRBJ2-2, with D hard to call. The CDR3 has 15 amino acids. Trimming pared 1 base from V and 3 bases from J, leaving 9 bases between. The germline V gene has CDR1 SGHAT and CDR2 FQNNGV. CDR3 sequence: CASSLAAPYTGELFF. Written as DNA, the CDR3 is TGTGCCAGCAGCTTAGCGGCCCCTTACACCGGGGAGCTGTTTTTT.

The V and J genes are TRBV13 and TRBJ1-1; 7 nucleotides match TRBD1. Per the germline V gene, CDR1 is PRHDT and CDR2 is FYEKMQ (reference sequence). Trimming removed 6 bases from V and 2 bases from J; junction bases left unmatched: 15. The CDR3 is 17 residues long. The CDR3 here is CASRPTGIRLENTEAFF. For the CDR3, the DNA is TGTGCCAGCAGGCCGACAGGGATCCGACTCGAAAACACTGAAGCTTTCTTT.

J is TRBJ2-2 and V is TRBV19; tentative D call: TRBD2 (5 bases). V lost 6 bases and J lost 1, with 12 bases in between. The length of the CDR3 is 15 residues. Looked up from germline, CDR1 is LNHDA and CDR2 is SQIVND (reference sequence). The CDR3 DNA follows: TGTGCCAGTAGCCACGGGGTAGGGAACACCGGGGAGCTGTTTTTT. It translates to CASSHGVGNTGELFF.

The rearrangement links TRBV7-9 to TRBJ2-7; a possible D gene is TRBD1 (5 bases). CDR1 SEHNR and CDR2 FQNEAQ come from the germline V gene (reference sequence). V dropped 0 bases and J dropped 3 bases, with 15 bases sitting between them. The CDR3 spans 16 residues. The CDR3 DNA is TGTGCCAGCAGCTTAGCGGCAGGGTTTAAAGTCTACGAGCAGTACTTC. The encoded protein is CASSLAAGFKVYEQYF.

This chain uses TRBV9 with TRBJ2-1, with D unresolved. The germline V gene encodes CDR1 SGDLS and CDR2 YYNGEE. CDR3 size: 14 residues. V was pared by 1 base and J by 0 bases, with 5 bases between. The CDR3 coding sequence is TGTGCCAGCAGCGTAAGGTCCTCCTACAATGAGCAGTTCTTC. This codes for CASSVRSSYNEQFF.

The chain couples TRBV27 to TRBJ2-3; D is uncertain. This CDR3 has 14 residues. V was trimmed by 6 bases and J by 5 bases, leaving 15 bases between them. Looked up from germline, CDR1 is MNHEY and CDR2 is SMNVEV (reference sequence). CDR3 DNA: TGTGCCAGCAGCTTCGTTCTGGGCATAGATACGCAGTATTTT. Protein sequence: CASSFVLGIDTQYF.

The chain links TRBV4-1 to TRBJ2-3, with a tentative D call TRBD2 (5 bases). Trimming stripped 4 bases from V and 6 bases from J, with 8 bases between. CDR1 is MGHRA and CDR2 is YSYEKL in the germline V gene. The CDR3 covers 12 residues. CDR3 sequence: CASSPPGDTQYF. The DNA of the CDR3 is TGCGCCAGCAGCCCCCCGGGGGATACGCAGTATTTT.

This chain joins TRBV7-2 and TRBJ2-7; D might be TRBD2 (5 bases). The CDR3 loop spans 14 amino acids. Germline CDR1 SGHTA, CDR2 FQGNSA. V was trimmed by 3 bases and J by 5 bases, leaving 14 bases between them. CDR3 DNA: TGTGCCAGCAGCTTTAGATCTAGCCCCCACGAGCAGTACTTC. Its translation: CASSFRSSPHEQYF.

The V and J genes are TRBV28 and TRBJ2-1; no reliable D call. V was shortened by 9 bases and J by 1 base, with 22 bases between the two germline ends. The CDR3 is made up of 17 amino acids. The germline gives CDR1 MDHEN, CDR2 SYDVKM. The CDR3 nucleotides read TGTGCCAGTCCGACCCCCCCCACTGGTTGGTCCTACAATGAGCAGTTCTTC. Translating it yields CASPTPPTGWSYNEQFF.

V usage is TRBV9 and J usage is TRBJ2-5, with 7 positions matching TRBD1. Losses at the gene ends were 3 bases for V and 1 base for J; bases not matched to a gene: 6. The length of the CDR3 is 15 residues. Per germline, CDR1 SGDLS and CDR2 YYNGEE. The CDR3 spells CASSGTTGRQETQYF. The CDR3 bases are TGTGCCAGCAGCGGGACGACAGGGCGCCAAGAGACCCAGTACTTC.

The chain combines TRBV7-9 with TRBJ2-7; D is possibly TRBD1 (7 bases). V was pared by 4 bases and J by 3 bases, with 19 bases between. Germline assignment: CDR1 SEHNR and CDR2 FQNEAQ (reference sequence). The CDR3 spans 16 residues. The CDR3 nucleotides read TGTGCCAGCAGCTCAGGAGGAGGGGGCGAAGGCTACGAGCAGTACTTC. Residues: CASSSGGGGEGYEQYF.

The chain has TRBV11-2 and TRBJ1-1; possibly TRBD1 for D (6 bases). CDR1 is SGHAT and CDR2 is FQNNGV in the germline V gene. Trimming pared 5 bases from V and 4 bases from J, leaving 14 bases between. The CDR3 consists of 14 residues. CDR3 nucleotides: TGTGCCAGCAGCCCAAGACCACAGGGCACTGAAGCTTTCTTT. This translates into CASSPRPQGTEAFF.

This chain joins TRBV11-2 and TRBJ1-1; D possibly corresponds to TRBD1 (5 bases). V lost 5 bases, J lost 0 bases, and 10 bases lay in between. The CDR3 is 14 amino acids. Germline CDR1 SGHAT, CDR2 FQNNGV. The CDR3: CASSPTAMNTEAFF. CDR3 DNA sequence: TGTGCCAGCAGCCCGACAGCCATGAACACTGAAGCTTTCTTT.

This chain links TRBV4-1 with TRBJ2-7; D perhaps matches TRBD2 (6 bases). Germline CDR1 is MGHRA and CDR2 is YSYEKL. V was pared by 1 base and J by 0 bases, with 10 bases between. This CDR3 comprises 15 residues. CDR3 region: CASSQAGGLSYEQYF. The CDR3 coding sequence is TGCGCCAGCAGCCAAGCCGGGGGACTCTCCTACGAGCAGTACTTC.

The J gene is TRBJ2-2, the V gene TRBV13; TRBD2 aligns across 11 bases. Per the germline V gene, CDR1 is PRHDT and CDR2 is FYEKMQ (reference sequence). The CDR3 length is 19 residues. V shed 0 bases and J 7 bases; nucleotides not matched to a gene: 13. The CDR3 here is CASSLGELAGAFFGGELFF. The CDR3 nucleotides read TGTGCCAGCAGCTTAGGAGAACTAGCGGGAGCATTTTTTGGCGGGGAGCTGTTTTTT.

This rearrangement joins TRBV18 to TRBJ2-5, with 13 bases fitting TRBD2. The CDR3 consists of 17 residues. The V gene's germline CDR1 is KGHSH and CDR2 LQKENI. The V gene end was trimmed by 0 bases and the J gene end by 3 bases; junction bases not matched to a gene: 4. CDR3 nucleotides: TGTGCCAGCTCACCACCCCCCGGACTAGCGGGAGAAGAGACCCAGTACTTC. Amino acids: CASSPPPGLAGEETQYF. The full variable domain, in which reference TRBV18 and TRBJ2-5 provide the parts outside the CDR3, is NAGVMQNPRHLVRRRGQEARLRCSPMKGHSHVYWYRQLPEEGLKFMVYLQKENIIDESGMPKERFSAEFPKEGPSILRIQQVVRGDSAAYFCASSPPPGLAGEETQYFGPGTRLLVL.

This clone appeared once. V gene TRBV2 combines with J gene TRBJ2-1, with 9 positions matching TRBD2. Germline lookup yields CDR1 SNHLY and CDR2 FYNNEI. The junction had 8 bases not matched to a gene; V was cut back by 6 bases and J by 8 bases. There are 14 residues in the CDR3. For the CDR3, the DNA is TGTGCCAGCAGCGATAAACTAGCGGGCGATGAGCAGTTCTTC. Translation gives CASSDKLAGDEQFF.

Concerning this clone: The junction and the germline gene differ at one end; a read error may be behind it. The chain uses TRBV6-1 and TRBJ2-1; D perhaps matches TRBD1 (6 bases). The length of the CDR3 is 13 residues. Looked up from germline, CDR1 is MNHNS and CDR2 is SASEGT. The CDR3 sequence is CASSEGGYVEQFF. DNA of the CDR3: TGTGCCAGCAGCGAAGGGGGATACGTTGAGCAGTTCTTC.

The V call is TRBV4-1, the J call TRBJ1-5; D gene ambiguous. The V end lost 1 base, the J end lost 0 bases, and 1 base lay between the germline ends. Germline loops: CDR1 MGHRA, CDR2 YSYEKL. This CDR3 is built from 13 residues. The CDR3 DNA is TGCGCCAGCAGCCAAGTTAGCAATCAGCCCCAGCATTTT. Translation: CASSQVSNQPQHF.